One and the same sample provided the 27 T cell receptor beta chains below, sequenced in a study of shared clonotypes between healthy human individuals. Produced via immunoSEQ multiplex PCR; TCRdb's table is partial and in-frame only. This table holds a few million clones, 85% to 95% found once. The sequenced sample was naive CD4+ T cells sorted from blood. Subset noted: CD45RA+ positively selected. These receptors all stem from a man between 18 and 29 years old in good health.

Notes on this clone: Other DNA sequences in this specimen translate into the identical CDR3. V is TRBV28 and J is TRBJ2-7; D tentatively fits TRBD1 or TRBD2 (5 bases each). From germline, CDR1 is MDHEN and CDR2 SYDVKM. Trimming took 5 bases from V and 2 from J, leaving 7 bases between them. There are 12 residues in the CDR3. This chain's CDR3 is CASSQGPYEQYF. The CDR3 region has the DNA TGTGCCAGCAGTCAGGGACCCTACGAGCAGTACTTC.

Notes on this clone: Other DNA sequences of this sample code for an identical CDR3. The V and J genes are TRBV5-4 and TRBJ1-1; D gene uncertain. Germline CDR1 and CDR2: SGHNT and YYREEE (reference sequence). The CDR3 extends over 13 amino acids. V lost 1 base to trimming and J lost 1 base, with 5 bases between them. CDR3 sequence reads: CASSLIANTEAFF. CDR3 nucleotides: TGTGCCAGCAGCTTGATAGCGAACACTGAAGCTTTCTTT.

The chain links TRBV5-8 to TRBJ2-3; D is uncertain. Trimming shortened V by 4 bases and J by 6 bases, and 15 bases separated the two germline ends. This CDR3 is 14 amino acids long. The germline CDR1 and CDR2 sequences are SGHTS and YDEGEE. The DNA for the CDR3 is TGTGCCAGCAGCCCCGACCTTGTGGATGATACGCAGTATTTT. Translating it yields CASSPDLVDDTQYF. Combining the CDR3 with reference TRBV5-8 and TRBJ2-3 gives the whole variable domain EAGVTQSPTHLIKTRGQQATLRCSPISGHTSVYWYQQALGLGLQFLLWYDEGEERNRGNFPPRFSGRQFPNYSSELNVNALELEDSALYLCASSPDLVDDTQYFGPGTRLTVL.

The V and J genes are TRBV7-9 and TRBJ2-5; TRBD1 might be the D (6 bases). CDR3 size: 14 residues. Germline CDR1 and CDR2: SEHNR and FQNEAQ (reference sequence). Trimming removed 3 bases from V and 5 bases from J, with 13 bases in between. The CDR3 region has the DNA TGTGCCAGCAGCTTCCCCCAGGGGCGGGAGACCCAGTACTTC. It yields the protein CASSFPQGRETQYF.

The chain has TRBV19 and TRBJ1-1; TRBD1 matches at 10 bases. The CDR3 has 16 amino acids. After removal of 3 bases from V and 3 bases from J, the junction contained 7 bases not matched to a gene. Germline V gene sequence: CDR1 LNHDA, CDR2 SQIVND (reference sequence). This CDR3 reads CASSIPGQGMHTEAFF. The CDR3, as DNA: TGTGCCAGTAGTATTCCGGGACAGGGGATGCACACTGAAGCTTTCTTT.

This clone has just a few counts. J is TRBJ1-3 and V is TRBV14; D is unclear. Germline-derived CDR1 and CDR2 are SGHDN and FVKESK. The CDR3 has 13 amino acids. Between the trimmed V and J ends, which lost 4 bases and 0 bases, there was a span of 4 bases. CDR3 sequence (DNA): TGTGCCAGCAGCCGGATCTCTGGAAACACCATATATTTT. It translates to CASSRISGNTIYF.

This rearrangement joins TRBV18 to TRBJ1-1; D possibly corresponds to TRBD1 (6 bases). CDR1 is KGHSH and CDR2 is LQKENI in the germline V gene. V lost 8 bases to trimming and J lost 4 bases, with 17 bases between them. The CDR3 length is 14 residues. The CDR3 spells CASTDQGKGTEAFF. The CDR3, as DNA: TGTGCCAGCACAGATCAGGGGAAAGGCACTGAAGCTTTCTTT. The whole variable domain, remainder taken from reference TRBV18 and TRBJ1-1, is NAGVMQNPRHLVRRRGQEARLRCSPMKGHSHVYWYRQLPEEGLKFMVYLQKENIIDESGMPKERFSAEFPKEGPSILRIQQVVRGDSAAYFCASTDQGKGTEAFFGQGTRLTVV.

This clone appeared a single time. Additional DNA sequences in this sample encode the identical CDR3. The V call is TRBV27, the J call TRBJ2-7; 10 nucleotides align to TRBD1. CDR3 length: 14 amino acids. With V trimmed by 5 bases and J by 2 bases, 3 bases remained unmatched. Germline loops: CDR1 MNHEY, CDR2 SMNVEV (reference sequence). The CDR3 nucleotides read TGTGCCAGCAGTCGGGACAGGGGAACCTACGAGCAGTACTTC. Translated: CASSRDRGTYEQYF.

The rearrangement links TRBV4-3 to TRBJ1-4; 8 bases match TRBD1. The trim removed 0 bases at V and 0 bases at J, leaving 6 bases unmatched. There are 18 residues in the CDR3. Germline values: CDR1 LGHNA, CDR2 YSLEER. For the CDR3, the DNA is TGCGCCAGCAGCCAAGATCCAGGGGGCAGTGCAACTAATGAAAAACTGTTTTTT. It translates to CASSQDPGGSATNEKLFF.

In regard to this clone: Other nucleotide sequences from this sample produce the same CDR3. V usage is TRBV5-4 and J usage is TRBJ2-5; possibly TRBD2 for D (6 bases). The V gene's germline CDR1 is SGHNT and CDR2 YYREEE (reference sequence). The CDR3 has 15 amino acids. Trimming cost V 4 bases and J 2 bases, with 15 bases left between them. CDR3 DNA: TGTGCCAGCAGCCTCGGAGGGCCAAGGCAAGAGACCCAGTACTTC. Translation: CASSLGGPRQETQYF.

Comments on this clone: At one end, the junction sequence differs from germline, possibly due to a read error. The CDR3 DNA follows: TGTGCCAGCAGTTACCTGGGACAGGTTTTCTTC. Its protein is CASSYLGQVFF. The chain employs TRBV6-5 and TRBJ1-2, with 8 positions matching TRBD1. The germline CDR1 and CDR2 sequences are MNHEY and SVGAGI. CDR3 length: 11 amino acids.

CDR3 sequence reads: CASSLGGSRMDTQYF. CDR3 nucleotides: TGTGCCAGCAGCTTAGGAGGGAGTCGGATGGATACGCAGTATTTT. J is TRBJ2-3 and V is TRBV11-3; weak D call: TRBD2 (5 bases). This CDR3 has 15 amino acids. Trimming shortened V by 1 base and J by 6 bases, and 14 bases separated the two germline ends. Germline lookup yields CDR1 SGHNT and CDR2 YENEEA.

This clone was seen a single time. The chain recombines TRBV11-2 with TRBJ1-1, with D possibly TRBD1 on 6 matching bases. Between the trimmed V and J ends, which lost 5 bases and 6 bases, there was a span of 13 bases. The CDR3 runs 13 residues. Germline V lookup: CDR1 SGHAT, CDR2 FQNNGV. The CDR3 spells CASSAVQGSEAFF. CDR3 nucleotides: TGTGCCAGCAGCGCCGTACAGGGCTCTGAAGCTTTCTTT.

The CDR3 DNA sequence: TGTGCCAGCAGTTACATCGGGGGCAGGAACGTCCTGACTTTC. Amino acid sequence: CASSYIGGRNVLTF. This chain joins TRBV6-5 and TRBJ2-6; tentatively, D is TRBD1 or TRBD2 (6 bases each). Per germline, CDR1 MNHEY and CDR2 SVGAGI. The CDR3 totals 14 residues. Trimming stripped 2 bases from V and 10 bases from J, with 12 bases between.

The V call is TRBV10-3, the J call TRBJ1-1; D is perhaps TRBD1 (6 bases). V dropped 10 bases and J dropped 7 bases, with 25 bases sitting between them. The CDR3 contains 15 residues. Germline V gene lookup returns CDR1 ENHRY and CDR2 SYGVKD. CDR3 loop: CATKRQEGLLIEAFF. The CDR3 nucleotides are TGTGCCACTAAACGACAGGAAGGTCTATTAATTGAAGCTTTCTTT.

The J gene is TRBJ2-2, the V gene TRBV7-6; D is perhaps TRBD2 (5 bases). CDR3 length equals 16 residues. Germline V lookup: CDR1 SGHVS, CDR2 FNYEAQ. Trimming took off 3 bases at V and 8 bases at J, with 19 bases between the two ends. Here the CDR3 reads CASSLRAAPVGGELFF. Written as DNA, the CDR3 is TGTGCCAGCAGCTTGAGGGCGGCTCCCGTAGGGGGGGAGCTGTTTTTT.

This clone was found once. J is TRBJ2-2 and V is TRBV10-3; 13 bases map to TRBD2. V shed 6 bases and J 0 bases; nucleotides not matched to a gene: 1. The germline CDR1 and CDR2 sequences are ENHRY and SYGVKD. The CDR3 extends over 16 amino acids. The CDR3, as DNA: TGTGCCATCAGAGGGACTAGCGGGGCGAACACCGGGGAGCTGTTTTTT. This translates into CAIRGTSGANTGELFF.

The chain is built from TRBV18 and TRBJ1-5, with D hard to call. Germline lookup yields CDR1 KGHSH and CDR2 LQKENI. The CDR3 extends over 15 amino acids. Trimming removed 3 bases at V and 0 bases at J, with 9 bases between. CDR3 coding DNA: TGTGCCAGCTCACCGACGGATAATAGCAATCAGCCCCAGCATTTT. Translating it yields CASSPTDNSNQPQHF.

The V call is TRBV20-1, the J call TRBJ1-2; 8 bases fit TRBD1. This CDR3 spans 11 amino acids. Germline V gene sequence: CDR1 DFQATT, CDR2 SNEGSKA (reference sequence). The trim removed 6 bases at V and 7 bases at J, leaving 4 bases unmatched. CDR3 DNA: TGCAGTGCGCAGGGGGCTAGTGGCTACACCTTC. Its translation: CSAQGASGYTF.

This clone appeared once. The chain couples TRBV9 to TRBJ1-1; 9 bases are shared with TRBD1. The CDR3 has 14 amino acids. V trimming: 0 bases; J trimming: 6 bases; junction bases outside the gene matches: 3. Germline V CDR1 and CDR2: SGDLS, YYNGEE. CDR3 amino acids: CASSVEDRGAEAFF. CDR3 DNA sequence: TGTGCCAGCAGCGTAGAGGACAGGGGAGCTGAAGCTTTCTTT.

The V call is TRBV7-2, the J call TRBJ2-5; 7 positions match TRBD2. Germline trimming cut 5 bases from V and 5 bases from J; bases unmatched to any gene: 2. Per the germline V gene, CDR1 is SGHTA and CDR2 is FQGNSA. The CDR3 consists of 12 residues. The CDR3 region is CASSPTSETQYF. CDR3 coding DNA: TGTGCCAGCAGCCCGACTAGCGAGACCCAGTACTTC.

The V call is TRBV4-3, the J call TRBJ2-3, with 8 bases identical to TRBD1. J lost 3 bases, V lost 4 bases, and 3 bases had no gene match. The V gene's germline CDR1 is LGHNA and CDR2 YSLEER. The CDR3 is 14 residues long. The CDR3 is CASSPQGATDTQYF. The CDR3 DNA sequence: TGCGCCAGCAGCCCCCAGGGGGCGACAGATACGCAGTATTTT.

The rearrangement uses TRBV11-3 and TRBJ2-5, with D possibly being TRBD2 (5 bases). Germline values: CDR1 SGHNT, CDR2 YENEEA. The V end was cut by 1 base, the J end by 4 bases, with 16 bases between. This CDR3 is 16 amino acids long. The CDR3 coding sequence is TGTGCCAGCAGCTTAGGAGTCGGGATTAGTGGAGAGACCCAGTACTTC. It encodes CASSLGVGISGETQYF.

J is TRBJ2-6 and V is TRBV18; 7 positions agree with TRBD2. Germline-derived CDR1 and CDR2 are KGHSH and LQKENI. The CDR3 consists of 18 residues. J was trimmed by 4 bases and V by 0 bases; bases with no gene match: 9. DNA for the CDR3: TGTGCCAGCTCACCACCTGGGGGGGGTCCTTTAGGGGCCAACGTCCTGACTTTC. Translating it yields CASSPPGGGPLGANVLTF.

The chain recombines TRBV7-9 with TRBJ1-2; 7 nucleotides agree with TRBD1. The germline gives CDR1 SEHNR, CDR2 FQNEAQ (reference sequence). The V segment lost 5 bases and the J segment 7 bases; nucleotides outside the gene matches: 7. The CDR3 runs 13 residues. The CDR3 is CASSPGQVSGYTF. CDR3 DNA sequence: TGTGCCAGCAGCCCTGGACAGGTGTCTGGCTACACCTTC.

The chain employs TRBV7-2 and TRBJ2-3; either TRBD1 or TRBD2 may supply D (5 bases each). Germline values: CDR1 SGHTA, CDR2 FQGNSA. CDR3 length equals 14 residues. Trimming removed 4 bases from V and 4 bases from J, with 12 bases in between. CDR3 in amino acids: CASSSAGTSDTQYF. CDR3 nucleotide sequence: TGTGCCAGCAGCTCAGCCGGGACCTCAGATACGCAGTATTTT.

CDR3 in DNA: TGCGCCAGCAGCCAAGATTATGATTCAGGTTGGCAAGAGACCCAGTACTTC. Protein sequence: CASSQDYDSGWQETQYF. V and J are TRBV4-3 and TRBJ2-5; no definite D call. The V gene lost 0 bases and the J gene lost 2 bases, with 16 bases spanning the gap. The CDR3 has 17 residues. Germline V CDR1 and CDR2: LGHNA, YSLEER.